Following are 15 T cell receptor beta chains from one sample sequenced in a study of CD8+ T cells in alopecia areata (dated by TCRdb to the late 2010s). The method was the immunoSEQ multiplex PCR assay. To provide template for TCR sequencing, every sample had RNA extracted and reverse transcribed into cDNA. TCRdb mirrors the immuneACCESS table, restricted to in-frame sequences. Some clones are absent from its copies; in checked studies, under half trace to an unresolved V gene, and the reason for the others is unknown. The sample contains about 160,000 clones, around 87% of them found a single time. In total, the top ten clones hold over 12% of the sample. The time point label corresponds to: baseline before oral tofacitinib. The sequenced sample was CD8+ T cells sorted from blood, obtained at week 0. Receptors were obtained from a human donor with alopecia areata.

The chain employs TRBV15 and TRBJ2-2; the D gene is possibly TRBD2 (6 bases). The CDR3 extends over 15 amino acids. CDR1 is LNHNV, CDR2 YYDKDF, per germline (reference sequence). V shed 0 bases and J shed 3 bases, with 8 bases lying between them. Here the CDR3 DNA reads TGTGCCACCAGCAGAGAGGAGGGATACACCGGGGAGCTGTTTTTT. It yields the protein CATSREEGYTGELFF.

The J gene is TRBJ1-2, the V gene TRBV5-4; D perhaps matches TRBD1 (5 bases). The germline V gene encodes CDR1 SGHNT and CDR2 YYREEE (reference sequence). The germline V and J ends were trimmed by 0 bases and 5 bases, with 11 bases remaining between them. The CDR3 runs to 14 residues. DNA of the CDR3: TGTGCCAGCAGCTTGGCCGGGACCGAGTATGGCTACACCTTC. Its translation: CASSLAGTEYGYTF.

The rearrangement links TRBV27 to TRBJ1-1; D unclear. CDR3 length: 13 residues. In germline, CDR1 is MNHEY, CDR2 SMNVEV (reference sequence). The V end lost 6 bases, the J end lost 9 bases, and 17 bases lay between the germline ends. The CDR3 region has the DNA TGTGCCAGCAGACATCGGGTGGATGGAAAAGCTTTCTTT. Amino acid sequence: CASRHRVDGKAFF.

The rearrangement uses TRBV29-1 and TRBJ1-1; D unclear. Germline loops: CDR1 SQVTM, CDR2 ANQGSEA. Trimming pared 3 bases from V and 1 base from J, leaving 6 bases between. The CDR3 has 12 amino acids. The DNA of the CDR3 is TGCAGCGTTGAGGCCGCGAACACTGAAGCTTTCTTT. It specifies CSVEAANTEAFF.

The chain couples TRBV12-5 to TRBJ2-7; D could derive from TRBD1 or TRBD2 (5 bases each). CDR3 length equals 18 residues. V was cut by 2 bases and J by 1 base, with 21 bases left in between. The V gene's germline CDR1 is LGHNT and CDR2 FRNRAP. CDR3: CASGLLVGDLGLSYEQYF. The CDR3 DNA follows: TGTGCTAGTGGTTTGTTAGTGGGGGACCTCGGTTTATCCTACGAGCAGTACTTC.

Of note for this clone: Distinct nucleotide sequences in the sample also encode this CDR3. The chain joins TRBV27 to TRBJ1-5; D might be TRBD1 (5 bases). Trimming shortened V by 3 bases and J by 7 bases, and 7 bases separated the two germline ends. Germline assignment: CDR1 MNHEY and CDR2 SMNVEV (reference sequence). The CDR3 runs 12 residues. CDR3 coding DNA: TGTGCCAGCAGTTTGCAGGGCCAGCCCCAGCATTTT. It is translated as CASSLQGQPQHF.

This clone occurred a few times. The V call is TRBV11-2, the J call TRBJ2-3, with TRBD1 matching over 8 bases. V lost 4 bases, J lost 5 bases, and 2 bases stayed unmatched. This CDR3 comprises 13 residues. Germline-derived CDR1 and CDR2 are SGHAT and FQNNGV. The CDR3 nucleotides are TGTGCCAGCAGCTCCGGACAGGGAGATACGCAGTATTTT. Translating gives CASSSGQGDTQYF.

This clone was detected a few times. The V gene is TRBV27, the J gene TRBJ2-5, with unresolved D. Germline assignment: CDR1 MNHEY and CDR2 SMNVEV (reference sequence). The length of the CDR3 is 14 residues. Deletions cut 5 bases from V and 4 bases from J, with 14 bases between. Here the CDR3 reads CASSIGQGGETQYF. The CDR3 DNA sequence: TGTGCCAGCAGTATTGGTCAAGGTGGAGAGACCCAGTACTTC.

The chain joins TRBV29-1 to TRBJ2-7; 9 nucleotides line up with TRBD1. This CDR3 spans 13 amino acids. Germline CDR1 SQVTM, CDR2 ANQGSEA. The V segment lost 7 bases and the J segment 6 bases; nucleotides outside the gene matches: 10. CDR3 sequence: CSGAGTGKPEQYF. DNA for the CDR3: TGCAGCGGGGCCGGGACAGGGAAACCCGAGCAGTACTTC.

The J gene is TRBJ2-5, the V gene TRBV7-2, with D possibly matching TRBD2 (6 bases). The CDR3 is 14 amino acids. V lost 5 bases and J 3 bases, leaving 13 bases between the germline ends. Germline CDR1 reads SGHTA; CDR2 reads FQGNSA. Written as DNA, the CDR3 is TGTGCCAGCAGCCCGGGGGACGGGAAAGAGACCCAGTACTTC. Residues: CASSPGDGKETQYF.

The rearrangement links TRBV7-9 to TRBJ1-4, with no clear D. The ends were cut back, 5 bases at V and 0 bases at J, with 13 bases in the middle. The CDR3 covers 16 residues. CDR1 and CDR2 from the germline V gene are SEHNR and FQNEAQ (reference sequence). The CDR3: CASSRDYDATNEKLFF. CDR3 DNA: TGTGCCAGCAGCAGAGATTACGATGCAACTAATGAAAAACTGTTTTTT.

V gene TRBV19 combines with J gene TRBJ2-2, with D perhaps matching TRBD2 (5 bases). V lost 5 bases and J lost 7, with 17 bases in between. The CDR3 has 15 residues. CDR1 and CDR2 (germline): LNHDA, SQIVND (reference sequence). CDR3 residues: CASSAGLGYGGELFF. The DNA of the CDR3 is TGTGCCAGTAGTGCAGGACTGGGGTACGGCGGGGAGCTGTTTTTT.

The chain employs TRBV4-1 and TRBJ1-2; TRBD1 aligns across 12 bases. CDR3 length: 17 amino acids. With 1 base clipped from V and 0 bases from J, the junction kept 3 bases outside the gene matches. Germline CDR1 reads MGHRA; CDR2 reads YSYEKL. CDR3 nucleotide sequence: TGCGCCAGCAGCCAAGCCGGGACAGGGGGCCCTAACTATGGCTACACCTTC. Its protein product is CASSQAGTGGPNYGYTF.

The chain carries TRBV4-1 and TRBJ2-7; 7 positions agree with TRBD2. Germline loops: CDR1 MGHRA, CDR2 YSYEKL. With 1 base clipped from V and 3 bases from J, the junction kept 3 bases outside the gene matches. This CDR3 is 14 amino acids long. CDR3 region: CASSQGSGVYEQYF. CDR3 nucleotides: TGCGCCAGCAGCCAAGGGAGCGGGGTCTACGAGCAGTACTTC.

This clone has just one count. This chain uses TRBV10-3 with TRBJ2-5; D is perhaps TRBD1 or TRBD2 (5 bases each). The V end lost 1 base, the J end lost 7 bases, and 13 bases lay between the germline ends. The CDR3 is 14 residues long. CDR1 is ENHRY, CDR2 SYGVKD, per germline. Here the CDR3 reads CAISEFPGSATQYF. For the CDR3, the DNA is TGTGCCATCAGTGAGTTCCCAGGGAGCGCGACCCAGTACTTC.